This T cell receptor (beta chain) came from a study of naive CD8 T cells in extremely preterm neonates. Study-level findings and limits: Term neonates 0.3% to 0.45%, young children about 0.028%, adults 0.01%; preterm neonates shared 2.7%. Relative to older groups, preterm infants had shorter, less trimmed CDR3s with fewer N additions.

The repertoire was sequenced with immunoSEQ multiplex PCR; TCRdb's copy has only in-frame clones and lacks some. The sample carries about 7,500 clones, about 98% recorded once. Elective cesarean births at roughly 35-43 weeks, without labor or membrane rupture, supplied the cord blood. Excluded: fetal demise, active maternal HSV, known maternal HIV. Sorted cells: live naive CD8+ T cells, CD45RA+CCR7+, Annexin V-negative. With regard to this clone: What it binds is not known.

CDR3 length: 12 amino acids. Trimming left V 4 bases short and J 5 bases short, with 8 bases between. Germline V CDR1 and CDR2: SGDLS, YYNGEE. This receptor was obtained from a newborn in good health. This chain joins TRBV9 and TRBJ2-3; D possibly corresponds to TRBD2 (5 bases). The sample taken for sequencing was naive CD8+ T cells from cord blood. In DNA form, the CDR3 reads TGTGCCAGCAGCACTGCGGGAGATACGCAGTATTTT. Translating it yields CASSTAGDTQYF.